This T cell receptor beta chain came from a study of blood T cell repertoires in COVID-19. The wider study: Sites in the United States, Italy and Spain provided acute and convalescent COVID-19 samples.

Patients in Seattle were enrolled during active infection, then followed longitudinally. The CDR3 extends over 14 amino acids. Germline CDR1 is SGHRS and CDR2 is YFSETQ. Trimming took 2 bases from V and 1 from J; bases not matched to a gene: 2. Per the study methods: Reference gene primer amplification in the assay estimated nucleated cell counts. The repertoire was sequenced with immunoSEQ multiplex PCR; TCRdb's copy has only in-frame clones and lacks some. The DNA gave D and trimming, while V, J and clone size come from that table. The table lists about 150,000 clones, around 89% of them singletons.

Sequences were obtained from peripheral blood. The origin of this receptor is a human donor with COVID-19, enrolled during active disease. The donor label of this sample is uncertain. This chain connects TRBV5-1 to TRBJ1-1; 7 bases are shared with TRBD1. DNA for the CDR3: TGCGCCAGCAGCTTTCAGGGGGGGAACACTGAAGCTTTCTTT. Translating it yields CASSFQGGNTEAFF.